One and the same sample provided the 19 T cell receptor beta chains below, sequenced in a study of PD-1 blockade in classical Hodgkin lymphoma. Sequencing was performed with immunoSEQ multiplex PCR; in TCRdb, only in-frame clones are kept and a portion is missing. The data show more than 40,000 clones, around 69% seen once. Time point of the sample: cycle 4 day 1 (C4D1), after five to seven weeks of nivolumab. Every one of the patients relapsed after autologous stem cell transplantation (brentuximab vedotin exposure was variable). The material sequenced was peripheral blood mononuclear cells (PBMCs), taken before the fourth cycle of nivolumab. All receptors come from a human donor with classical Hodgkin lymphoma.

The chain couples TRBV7-9 to TRBJ2-7; 7 positions agree with TRBD1. This CDR3 comprises 14 residues. V was clipped by 5 bases and J by 0 bases; unmatched bases: 4. CDR1 and CDR2 (germline): SEHNR, FQNEAQ (reference sequence). CDR3 in DNA: TGTGCCAGCAGCCCAAGACAGGGCTCCTACGAGCAGTACTTC. This encodes CASSPRQGSYEQYF.

The chain couples TRBV5-1 to TRBJ1-2; 8 nucleotides align to TRBD1. V gave up 4 bases and J gave up 7 bases; unmatched junction bases: 6. Germline V gene lookup returns CDR1 SGHRS and CDR2 YFSETQ. This CDR3 contains 13 residues. The CDR3 region is CASSPLDRAGYTF. The CDR3 bases are TGCGCCAGCAGCCCGTTGGACAGGGCTGGCTACACCTTC.

The chain uses TRBV19 and TRBJ2-1, with 7 bases fitting TRBD2. Germline lookup yields CDR1 LNHDA and CDR2 SQIVND (reference sequence). V shed 4 bases and J 1 base; nucleotides not matched to a gene: 13. CDR3 length equals 18 residues. CDR3 sequence: CASSTHLVAGESYNEQFF. The DNA for the CDR3 is TGTGCCAGTAGTACCCACCTGGTGGCGGGGGAGTCCTACAATGAGCAGTTCTTC. The entire variable domain, with the rest obtained from reference TRBV19 and TRBJ2-1, is as follows: DGGITQSPKYLFRKEGQNVTLSCEQNLNHDAMYWYRQDPGQGLRLIYYSQIVNDFQKGDIAEGYSVSREKKESFPLTVTSAQKNPTAFYLCASSTHLVAGESYNEQFFGPGTRLTVL.

The J gene is TRBJ2-7, the V gene TRBV5-1; 12 bases agree with TRBD1. The CDR3 has 16 residues. The trim removed 4 bases at V and 4 bases at J, leaving 9 bases unmatched. CDR1 SGHRS and CDR2 YFSETQ come from the germline V gene. The CDR3 nucleotides are TGCGCCAGCAGCGGGACCGGGACAGGGGGCGAATACGAGCAGTACTTC. It specifies CASSGTGTGGEYEQYF.

As concerns this clone: A read error may be the cause here, since a much bigger clone is one base away. V and J are TRBV7-2 and TRBJ1-5; D unclear. Germline V gene lookup returns CDR1 SGHTA and CDR2 FQGNSA. The V and J ends lost 0 bases and 6 bases respectively, with 9 bases between them. This CDR3 has 14 amino acids. The CDR3 spells CASSLARAPQPQHF. The CDR3 bases are TGTGCCAGCAGCTTAGCGCGGGCGCCTCAGCCCCAGCATTTT.

By share, this clone counts as medium-sized. V is TRBV27 and J is TRBJ1-1, with D perhaps matching TRBD1 (5 bases). This CDR3 region has 14 residues. Germline V gives CDR1 MNHEY, CDR2 SMNVEV (reference sequence). V lost 3 bases to trimming and J lost 3 bases, with 11 bases between them. In DNA form, the CDR3 reads TGTGCCAGCAGTTTTAGGGGCAGGGACACTGAAGCTTTCTTT. It translates to CASSFRGRDTEAFF.

This clone qualifies as medium-sized. The chain employs TRBV28 and TRBJ1-5; D possibly corresponds to TRBD1 (6 bases). CDR1 is MDHEN and CDR2 is SYDVKM in the germline V gene. This CDR3 is built from 13 residues. Trimming removed 6 bases from V and 0 bases from J, with 6 bases in between. CDR3 sequence: CASRDSSNQPQHF. The CDR3 bases are TGTGCCAGCAGGGACAGTAGCAATCAGCCCCAGCATTTT.

This chain links TRBV30 with TRBJ1-1; D may be TRBD1 (6 bases). Trimming stripped 0 bases from V and 7 bases from J, with 15 bases between. Germline assignment: CDR1 GTSNPN and CDR2 SVGIG (reference sequence). This CDR3 comprises 14 residues. CDR3 bases: TGTGCCTGGAGTGTAATTGGGGGGGCTGTTGAAGCTTTCTTT. This encodes CAWSVIGGAVEAFF.

Concerning this clone itself: A much larger clone lies one base from this, so it may be a read error. The V and J genes are TRBV4-1 and TRBJ2-7, with D maybe TRBD2 (6 bases). Germline V gene lookup returns CDR1 MGHRA and CDR2 YSYEKL. The ends were cut back, 0 bases at V and 2 bases at J, with 14 bases in the middle. The CDR3 runs to 16 residues. CDR3 loop: CASSQDPRLVTYEQYF. In nucleotides, the CDR3 is TGCGCCAGCAGCCAAGATCCAAGACTAGTCACCTACGAGCAGTACTTC.

V gene TRBV7-9 combines with J gene TRBJ2-5; perhaps TRBD1 as D (6 bases). The germline CDR1 and CDR2 sequences are SEHNR and FQNEAQ (reference sequence). The ends were cut back, 5 bases at V and 3 bases at J, with 10 bases in the middle. This CDR3 has 13 residues. CDR3 amino acids: CASSPWTEETQYF. The CDR3 DNA follows: TGTGCCAGCAGCCCGTGGACAGAAGAGACCCAGTACTTC.

The chain is built from TRBV2 and TRBJ2-3; TRBD2 aligns across 7 bases. CDR3 length equals 15 residues. Germline V gene sequence: CDR1 SNHLY, CDR2 FYNNEI. The ends lost 2 bases at V and 0 bases at J; junction bases unmatched: 2. The CDR3 DNA sequence: TGTGCCAGCAGTGAACTAGCGGTTAGCACAGATACGCAGTATTTT. It specifies CASSELAVSTDTQYF.

The genes are TRBV7-9 and TRBJ2-7; TRBD2 might be the D (5 bases). The CDR3 covers 14 residues. With 5 bases removed from V and 2 bases from J, the gap between germline ends came to 13 bases. Germline CDR1 and CDR2: SEHNR and FQNEAQ (reference sequence). The CDR3 reads CASSITDGAYEQYF. The CDR3 DNA reads TGTGCCAGCAGCATAACGGACGGGGCCTACGAGCAGTACTTC. Full variable domain (missing parts from reference TRBV7-9 and TRBJ2-7): DTGVSQNPRHKITKRGQNVTFRCDPISEHNRLYWYRQTLGQGPEFLTYFQNEAQLEKSRLLSDRFSAERPKGSFSTLEIQRTEQGDSAMYLCASSITDGAYEQYFGPGTRLTVT.

The chain has TRBV27 and TRBJ2-7; D gene uncertain. This CDR3 has 13 residues. In germline, CDR1 is MNHEY, CDR2 SMNVEV (reference sequence). Trimming cost V 2 bases and J 1 base, with 6 bases left between them. The DNA for the CDR3 is TGTGCCAGCAGTTTAGCGCCTTCCTACGAGCAGTACTTC. Translating gives CASSLAPSYEQYF.

This clone has a single count. The CDR3 is CAWNWASYGTDTQYF. DNA for the CDR3: TGTGCCTGGAATTGGGCATCTTACGGCACAGATACGCAGTATTTT. The chain uses TRBV30 and TRBJ2-3; D call uncertain. With 4 bases removed from V and 1 base from J, the gap between germline ends came to 15 bases. Germline values: CDR1 GTSNPN, CDR2 SVGIG (reference sequence). The CDR3 loop spans 15 amino acids.

This chain connects TRBV29-1 to TRBJ2-6; perhaps D is TRBD1 or TRBD2 (5 bases each). The CDR3 has 15 residues. Per the germline V gene, CDR1 is SQVTM and CDR2 is ANQGSEA. The V end was cut by 6 bases, the J end by 4 bases, with 16 bases between. The CDR3 DNA reads TGCAGCGTCACCACTCCCTGGGACGGGGCCAACGTCCTGACTTTC. Translating it yields CSVTTPWDGANVLTF.

The V and J genes are TRBV27 and TRBJ2-5; no clear D. The CDR3 is 11 residues long. Per germline, CDR1 MNHEY and CDR2 SMNVEV (reference sequence). The V end lost 6 bases, the J end lost 2 bases, and 4 bases lay between the germline ends. CDR3 nucleotide sequence: TGTGCCAGCAGGGGTCAAGAGACCCAGTACTTC. It is translated as CASRGQETQYF.

This clone came up a few times. The J gene is TRBJ1-1, the V gene TRBV7-9, with 9 bases fitting TRBD1. Germline-derived CDR1 and CDR2 are SEHNR and FQNEAQ (reference sequence). The CDR3 covers 17 residues. V shed 5 bases and J 4 bases; nucleotides not matched to a gene: 14. The CDR3 coding sequence is TGTGCCAGCAGCCCTCGGGACAGGGATTTTTTGGGCACTGAAGCTTTCTTT. Translated: CASSPRDRDFLGTEAFF.

This clone was detected only a few times. Within the sample, other DNA sequences also encode this same CDR3. The chain combines TRBV7-8 with TRBJ1-2; D not resolved. Per germline, CDR1 SGHVS and CDR2 FQNEAQ. V was clipped by 4 bases and J by 0 bases, with 15 bases between them. The CDR3 totals 16 residues. The CDR3 here is CASSSGRQATNYGYTF. The DNA of the CDR3 is TGTGCCAGCAGCTCCGGACGTCAGGCGACTAACTATGGCTACACCTTC.

This clone is medium-sized in the sample. The V gene is TRBV27, the J gene TRBJ1-1; a possible D gene is TRBD1 (5 bases). Germline lookup yields CDR1 MNHEY and CDR2 SMNVEV (reference sequence). This CDR3 is 13 amino acids long. V was shortened by 0 bases and J by 7 bases, with 9 bases between the two germline ends. The CDR3 region is CASSLSWGNEAFF. The CDR3 bases are TGTGCCAGCAGTTTATCGTGGGGGAATGAAGCTTTCTTT.